These T cell receptor beta chains were read from a single sample in a study of technical replicates of blood from several donors. Sequenced by immunoSEQ multiplex PCR; TCRdb stores in-frame clones only, minus some. The top ten clones hold roughly 0.2% of a sample with some 76,000 clones, 95% to 99% of them seen once. The sequenced material came from T cells isolated from PBMCs. The source of these receptors is a human donor in good health. Each CDR3 is given with its conserved first and last residue. The D gene is left open where the match is weak. Rows may omit the clone size; those that give it use once, few, many or a size class.

CASTGQGASGRRDEQFF | TGTGCCAGCACCGGGCAGGGGGCTAGCGGGAGGCGCGATGAGCAGTTCTTC | TRBJ2-1 | TRBV28 | TRBD2 | -
CASSFITGAGNTIYF | TGTGCCAGCAGTTTTATAACAGGGGCTGGAAACACCATATATTTT | TRBJ1-3 | TRBV28 | TRBD1 | -
CASSTDRGQGEQFF | TGTGCCAGCAGCACCGACAGGGGGCAAGGTGAGCAGTTCTTC | TRBJ2-1 | TRBV11-2 | TRBD1 | -
CATEQGRGANVLTF | TGTGCCACTGAACAGGGACGAGGGGCCAACGTCCTGACTTTC | TRBJ2-6 | TRBV10-3 | - | -
CASSMTGKLDAGELFF | TGTGCCAGCAGTATGACAGGAAAGTTGGACGCCGGGGAGCTGTTTTTT | TRBJ2-2 | TRBV28 | - | -
CASSDRELYTEAFF | TGTGCTAGCAGCGATAGGGAGTTGTACACTGAAGCTTTCTTT | TRBJ1-1 | TRBV7-7 | - | -
CASSYDRNTEAFF | TGTGCCAGCAGTTACGACAGGAACACTGAAGCTTTCTTT | TRBJ1-1 | TRBV2 | - | -
CASSPILAGHEQFF | TGTGCCAGCTCACCAATTCTAGCGGGACATGAGCAGTTCTTC | TRBJ2-1 | TRBV18 | TRBD2 | -
CASTTTVGQPQHF | TGTGCCAGCACTACGACAGTGGGCCAGCCCCAGCATTTT | TRBJ1-5 | TRBV11-3 | - | -
CATSRARDYETQYF | TGTGCCACCAGCAGAGCCAGGGACTACGAGACCCAGTACTTC | TRBJ2-5 | TRBV15 | TRBD2 | -
CASSPGQGVEMPYGYTF | TGTGCCAGCTCACCTGGACAGGGGGTTGAAATGCCCTATGGCTACACCTTC | TRBJ1-2 | TRBV18 | TRBD1 | -
CASSLWTGTEAFF | TGCGCCAGCAGCTTGTGGACAGGCACTGAAGCTTTCTTT | TRBJ1-1 | TRBV5-1 | TRBD1 | -
CASFQGLAGVYEQYF | TGTGCCAGCTTTCAGGGACTAGCGGGAGTTTACGAGCAGTACTTC | TRBJ2-7 | TRBV6-6 | TRBD2 | -
CASSVGAGANVLTF | TGTGCCAGCTCCGTAGGGGCTGGGGCCAACGTCCTGACTTTC | TRBJ2-6 | TRBV27 | - | -
CASSLAGQSSGNTIYF | TGCGCCAGCAGCTTGGCTGGGCAGAGCTCTGGAAACACCATATATTTT | TRBJ1-3 | TRBV5-1 | - | -
CASRRDSQETQYF | TGTGCCAGCAGGAGGGACTCACAAGAGACCCAGTACTTC | TRBJ2-5 | TRBV6-6 | - | -
CATQDRGQNIQYF | TGTGCCACCCAGGACAGGGGCCAAAACATTCAGTACTTC | TRBJ2-4 | TRBV19 | TRBD1 | -
CATSRDLREGSEQFF | TGTGCCACCAGCAGAGATTTGCGGGAGGGTAGTGAGCAGTTCTTC | TRBJ2-1 | TRBV15 | TRBD2 | -
CAWVGIGREGYNEQFF | TGTGCCTGGGTGGGAATCGGGAGAGAGGGGTACAATGAGCAGTTCTTC | TRBJ2-1 | TRBV30 | - | -
CASSQRVSTDTQYF | TGTGCCAGCAGTCAGCGGGTTAGCACAGATACGCAGTATTTT | TRBJ2-3 | TRBV2 | - | -
CASSLATGPGSNQPQHF | TGTGCCAGCAGCTTGGCCACAGGGCCTGGGAGCAATCAGCCCCAGCATTTT | TRBJ1-5 | TRBV5-8 | - | -
CASSTTGQGAQETQYF | TGTGCCAGTAGTACAACCGGACAGGGGGCCCAAGAGACCCAGTACTTC | TRBJ2-5 | TRBV19 | TRBD1 | -
CASSRNRGPDLAKNIQYF | TGCGCCAGCAGTAGGAACAGGGGGCCCGATCTAGCCAAAAACATTCAGTACTTC | TRBJ2-4 | TRBV5-1 | TRBD1 | -
CASRLTDLNTEAFF | TGTGCCAGTAGGCTGACTGATTTGAACACTGAAGCTTTCTTT | TRBJ1-1 | TRBV19 | - | -
CAWSWRGGPYNEQFF | TGTGCCTGGAGCTGGCGGGGGGGCCCCTACAATGAGCAGTTCTTC | TRBJ2-1 | TRBV30 | TRBD2 | -
CASSSLAEQFF | TGTGCCAGCAGCTCCCTAGCTGAGCAGTTCTTC | TRBJ2-1 | TRBV11-2 | - | -
CASSLNPSATNEKLFF | TGCGCCAGCAGCTTGAACCCGAGTGCAACTAATGAAAAACTGTTTTTT | TRBJ1-4 | TRBV5-1 | - | once
CASSLTGFTYEQYF | TGCGCCAGCAGCTTGACAGGGTTTACCTACGAGCAGTACTTC | TRBJ2-7 | TRBV5-1 | - | -
CASIPEGLADQETQYF | TGTGCCAGCATCCCGGAGGGACTAGCAGACCAAGAGACCCAGTACTTC | TRBJ2-5 | TRBV7-9 | TRBD2 | -
CASSILEGTGNYGYTF | TGTGCCAGCAGTATCCTGGAGGGGACAGGGAACTATGGCTACACCTTC | TRBJ1-2 | TRBV25-1 | TRBD1 | -
CAISEGQGAEAFF | TGTGCCATCAGTGAGGGACAGGGGGCTGAAGCTTTCTTT | TRBJ1-1 | TRBV10-3 | TRBD1 | once
CASGSQAINTEAFF | TGTGCCAGCGGATCTCAGGCAATTAACACTGAAGCTTTCTTT | TRBJ1-1 | TRBV5-4 | - | -
CASSLSPDEQFF | TGTGCCAGCAGTCTATCTCCGGATGAGCAGTTCTTC | TRBJ2-1 | TRBV28 | - | once
CASSFTPRDRVTGYTF | TGTGCCAGCAGTTTTACCCCTCGGGACAGGGTAACTGGCTACACCTTC | TRBJ1-2 | TRBV27 | TRBD1 | -
CASSLGAGGGNEQYF | TGCGCCAGCAGCTTGGGGGCGGGAGGGGGGAACGAGCAGTACTTC | TRBJ2-7 | TRBV5-1 | TRBD2 | -
CASSGQGAINQPQHF | TGTGCCAGCAGTGGACAGGGGGCAATCAATCAGCCCCAGCATTTT | TRBJ1-5 | TRBV2 | TRBD1 | -
CASSTVQGARSLYEQYF | TGTGCCAGTAGTACCGTTCAGGGGGCCCGATCTCTCTACGAGCAGTACTTC | TRBJ2-7 | TRBV19 | TRBD1 | -